This entry features one T cell receptor (beta chain) sequence. Sequencing was performed with immunoSEQ multiplex PCR; in TCRdb, only in-frame clones are kept and a portion is missing. This sample has over 200,000 clones; just under 90% occur once, and the top ten carry 3.5% to 4.5%. Germline V gene sequence: CDR1 SGHVS, CDR2 FNYEAQ. The CDR3 consists of 12 residues. The V gene lost 6 bases and the J gene lost 5 bases, with 10 bases spanning the gap. Everyone who took part was about 18 to 89 years old, and they came from about 25 US areas. The entry originates in a study of blood T cell repertoires in COVID-19. Overall study context: T cells, B-cell-depleted T cells, or PBMCs supplied cDNA or gDNA.

The material sequenced was PBMCs or T cells enriched from blood (not recorded which). The V and J genes are TRBV7-6 and TRBJ1-2; D uncertain. The receptor comes from a woman under 40 with acute COVID-19. The CDR3 reads CASSPTGYGYTF. DNA for the CDR3: TGTGCCAGCAGTCCGACGGGTTATGGCTACACCTTC.